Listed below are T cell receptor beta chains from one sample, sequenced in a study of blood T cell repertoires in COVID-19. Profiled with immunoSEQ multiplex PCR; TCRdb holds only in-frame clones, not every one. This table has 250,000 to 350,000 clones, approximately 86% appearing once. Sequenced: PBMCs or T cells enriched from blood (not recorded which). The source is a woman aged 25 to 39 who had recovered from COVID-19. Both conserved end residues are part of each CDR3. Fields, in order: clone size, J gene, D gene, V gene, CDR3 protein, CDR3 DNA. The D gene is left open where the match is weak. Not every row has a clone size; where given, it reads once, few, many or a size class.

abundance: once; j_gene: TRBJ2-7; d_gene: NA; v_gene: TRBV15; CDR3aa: CATRDRTYEQYF; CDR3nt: TGTGCCACCAGGGACAGAACCTACGAGCAGTACTTC
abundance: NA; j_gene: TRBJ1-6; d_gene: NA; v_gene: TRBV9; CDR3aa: CASSVGEWGRGGSALHF; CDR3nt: TGTGCCAGCAGCGTAGGAGAATGGGGACGCGGGGGATCGGCCCTCCACTTT
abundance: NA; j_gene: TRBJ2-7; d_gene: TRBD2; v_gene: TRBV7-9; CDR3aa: CASSLGRGDSLPYEQYF; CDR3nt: TGTGCCAGCAGCTTAGGGCGGGGGGACTCTCTCCCCTACGAGCAGTACTTC
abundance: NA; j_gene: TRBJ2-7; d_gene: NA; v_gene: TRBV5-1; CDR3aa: CASSLGAGPSYEQYF; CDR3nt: TGCGCCAGCAGCTTGGGAGCAGGCCCGTCCTACGAGCAGTACTTC
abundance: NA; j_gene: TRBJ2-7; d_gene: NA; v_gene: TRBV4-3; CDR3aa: CASSQDYGFTYEQYF; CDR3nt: TGCGCCAGCAGCCAAGACTACGGTTTCACCTACGAGCAGTACTTC
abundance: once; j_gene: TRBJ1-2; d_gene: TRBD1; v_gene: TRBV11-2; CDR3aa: CASSLDQGAGYGYTF; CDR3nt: TGTGCCAGCAGCTTAGATCAGGGGGCAGGCTATGGCTACACCTTC
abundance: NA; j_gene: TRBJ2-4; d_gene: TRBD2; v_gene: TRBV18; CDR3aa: CASSSTLASGGGIAKNIQYF; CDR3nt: TGTGCCAGCTCAAGCACCCTCGCTAGCGGGGGCGGGATAGCCAAAAACATTCAGTACTTC
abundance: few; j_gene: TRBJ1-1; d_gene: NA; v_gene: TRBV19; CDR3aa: CASTVVGATEAFF; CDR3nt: TGTGCCAGTACCGTGGTGGGGGCCACTGAAGCTTTCTTT
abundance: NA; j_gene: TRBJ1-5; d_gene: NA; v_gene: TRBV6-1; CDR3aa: CASSESGGPLSQPQHF; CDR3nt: TGTGCCAGCAGTGAATCGGGGGGCCCTTTGAGTCAGCCCCAGCATTTT
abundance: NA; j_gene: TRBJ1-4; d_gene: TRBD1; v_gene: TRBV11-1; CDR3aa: CASSPSGTGNEKLFF; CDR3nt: TGTGCCAGCAGCCCCTCCGGGACAGGGAATGAAAAACTGTTTTTT
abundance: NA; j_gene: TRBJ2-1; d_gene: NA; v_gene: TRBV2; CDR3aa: CASMGTEQFF; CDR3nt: TGTGCCAGCATGGGGACAGAGCAGTTCTTC
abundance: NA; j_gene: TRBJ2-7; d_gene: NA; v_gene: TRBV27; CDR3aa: CASAPVGGGEQYF; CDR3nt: TGTGCCAGCGCCCCTGTGGGGGGTGGCGAGCAGTACTTC
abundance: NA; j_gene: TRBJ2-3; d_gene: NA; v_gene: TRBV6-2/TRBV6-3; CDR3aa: CASSQLFGSTDTQYF; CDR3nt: TGTGCCAGCAGTCAATTGTTCGGGAGCACAGATACGCAGTATTTT
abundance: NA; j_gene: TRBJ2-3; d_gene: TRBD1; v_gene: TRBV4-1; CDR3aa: CASSLGQASTDTQYF; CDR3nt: TGCGCCAGCAGTCTCGGACAGGCTAGCACAGATACGCAGTATTTT
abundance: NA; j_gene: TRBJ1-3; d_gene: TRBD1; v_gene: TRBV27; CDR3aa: CASSLRGQVRPSSGNTIYF; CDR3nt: TGTGCCAGCAGTTTACGGGGACAGGTCCGGCCGAGCTCTGGAAACACCATATATTTT
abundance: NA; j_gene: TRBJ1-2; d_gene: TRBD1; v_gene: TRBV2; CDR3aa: CASSPQTGWKGYTF; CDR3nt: TGTGCCAGCAGCCCACAGACAGGGTGGAAAGGCTACACCTTC
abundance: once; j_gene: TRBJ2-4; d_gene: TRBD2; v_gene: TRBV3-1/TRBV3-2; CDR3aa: CASSRNAGTSGVLAKNIQYF; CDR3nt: TGTGCCAGCAGCCGTAATGCCGGGACTAGCGGCGTCTTAGCCAAAAACATTCAGTACTTC
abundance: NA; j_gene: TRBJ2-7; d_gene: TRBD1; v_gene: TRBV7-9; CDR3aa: CASSTDRDRGSDEQYF; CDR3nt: TGTGCCAGCAGCACGGACCGGGACAGGGGATCCGACGAGCAGTACTTC
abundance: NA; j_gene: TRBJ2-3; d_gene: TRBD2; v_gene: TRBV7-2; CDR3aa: CASSLVPSGATDTQYF; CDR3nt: TGTGCCAGCAGCTTAGTGCCTAGCGGAGCCACAGATACGCAGTATTTT
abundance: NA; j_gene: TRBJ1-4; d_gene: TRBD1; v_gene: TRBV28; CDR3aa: CASSAPGQLNEKLFF; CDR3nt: TGTGCCAGCAGTGCCCCGGGACAGTTGAATGAAAAACTGTTTTTT
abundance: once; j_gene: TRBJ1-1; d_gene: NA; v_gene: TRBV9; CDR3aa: CASSTGGTEAFF; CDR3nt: TGTGCCAGCAGCACAGGTGGCACTGAAGCTTTCTTT
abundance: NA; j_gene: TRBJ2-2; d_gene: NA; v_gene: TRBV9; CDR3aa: CASSVAIDAGELFF; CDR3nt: TGTGCCAGCAGCGTAGCGATAGATGCCGGGGAGCTGTTTTTT
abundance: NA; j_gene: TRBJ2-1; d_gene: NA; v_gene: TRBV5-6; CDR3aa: CASSADRGGPSGTNEQFF; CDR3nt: TGTGCCAGCAGCGCAGACAGGGGGGGCCCTAGCGGGACGAATGAGCAGTTCTTC
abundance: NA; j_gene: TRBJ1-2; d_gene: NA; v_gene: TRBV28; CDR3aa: CAVPVGGNGYTF; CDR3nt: TGTGCCGTCCCTGTGGGAGGTAATGGCTACACCTTC
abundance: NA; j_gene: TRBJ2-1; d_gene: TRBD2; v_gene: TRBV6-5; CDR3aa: CASTGLAGVNEQFF; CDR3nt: TGTGCCAGCACCGGACTAGCGGGAGTAAATGAGCAGTTCTTC
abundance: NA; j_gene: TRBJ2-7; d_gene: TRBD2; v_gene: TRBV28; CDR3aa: CASSLASGSAYEQYF; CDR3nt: TGTGCCAGCAGTTTGGCTAGCGGGTCCGCCTACGAGCAGTACTTC
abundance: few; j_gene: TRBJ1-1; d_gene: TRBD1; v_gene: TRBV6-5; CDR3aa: CASRPGQGGSEAFF; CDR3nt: TGTGCCAGCAGACCTGGACAGGGAGGCTCTGAAGCTTTCTTT
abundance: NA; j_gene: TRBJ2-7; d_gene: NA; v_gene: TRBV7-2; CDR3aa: CASSLVWGPYEQYF; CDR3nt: TGTGCCAGCAGCTTAGTTTGGGGCCCCTACGAGCAGTACTTC
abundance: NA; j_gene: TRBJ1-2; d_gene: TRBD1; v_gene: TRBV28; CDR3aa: CASSHRGLVYGYTF; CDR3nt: TGTGCCAGCAGTCACAGGGGGCTGGTCTATGGCTACACCTTC
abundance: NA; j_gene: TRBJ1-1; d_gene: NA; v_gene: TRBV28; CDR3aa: CASTNRKGLGSDTEAFF; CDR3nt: TGTGCCAGCACGAACCGGAAGGGGCTAGGGTCGGACACTGAAGCTTTCTTT
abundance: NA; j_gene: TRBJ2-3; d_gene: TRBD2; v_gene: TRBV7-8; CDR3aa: CASSFWRESTDTQYF; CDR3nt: TGTGCCAGCAGCTTTTGGCGGGAGAGCACAGATACGCAGTATTTT
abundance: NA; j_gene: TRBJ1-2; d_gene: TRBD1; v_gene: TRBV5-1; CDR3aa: CASSARQGTDGYTF; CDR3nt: TGCGCCAGCAGCGCTAGACAGGGGACAGATGGCTACACCTTC
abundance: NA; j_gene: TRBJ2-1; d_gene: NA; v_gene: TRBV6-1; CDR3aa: CASSGTGTPIRNEQFF; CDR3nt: TGTGCCAGCAGTGGAACCGGGACACCAATACGGAATGAGCAGTTCTTC
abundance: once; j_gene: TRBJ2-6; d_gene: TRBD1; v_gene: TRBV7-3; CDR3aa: CASSLTGGRGRMLSGANVLTF; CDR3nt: TGTGCCAGCAGCTTAACCGGTGGCAGGGGGCGGATGTTGTCTGGGGCCAACGTCCTGACTTTC
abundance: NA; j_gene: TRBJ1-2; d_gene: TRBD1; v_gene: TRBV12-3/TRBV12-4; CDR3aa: CASSLGTGVGYTF; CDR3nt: TGTGCCAGCAGTTTAGGGACAGGGGTAGGCTACACCTTC
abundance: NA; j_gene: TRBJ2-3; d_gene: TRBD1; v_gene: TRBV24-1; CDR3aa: CATSEGQGGIDTQYF; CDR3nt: TGTGCCACCAGTGAGGGACAGGGGGGGATAGATACGCAGTATTTT
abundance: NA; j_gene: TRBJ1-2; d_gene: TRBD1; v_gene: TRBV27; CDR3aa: CASSFIGTANGYTF; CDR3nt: TGTGCCAGCAGTTTTATAGGGACAGCAAACGGCTACACCTTC
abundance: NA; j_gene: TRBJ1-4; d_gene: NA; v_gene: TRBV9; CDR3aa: CASSVGPGGQSEKLFF; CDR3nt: TGTGCCAGCAGCGTAGGGCCCGGGGGGCAGAGTGAAAAACTGTTTTTT
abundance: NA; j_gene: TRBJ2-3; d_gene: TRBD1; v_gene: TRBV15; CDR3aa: CATSRDWPDRGSDTQYF; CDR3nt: TGTGCCACCAGCAGAGATTGGCCAGACAGGGGATCAGATACGCAGTATTTT
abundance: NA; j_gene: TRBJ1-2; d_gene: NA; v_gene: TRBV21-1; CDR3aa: CASSIPTGPWGYTF; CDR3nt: TGTGCCAGCAGCATACCGACAGGCCCTTGGGGCTACACCTTC
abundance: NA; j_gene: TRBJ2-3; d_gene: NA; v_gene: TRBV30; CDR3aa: CAWSVSGSTDTQYF; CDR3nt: TGTGCCTGGAGTGTGAGCGGTAGCACAGATACGCAGTATTTT
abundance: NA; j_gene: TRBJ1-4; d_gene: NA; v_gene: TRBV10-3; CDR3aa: CAIRPGLNEKLFF; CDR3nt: TGTGCCATCAGGCCGGGACTCAATGAAAAACTGTTTTTT
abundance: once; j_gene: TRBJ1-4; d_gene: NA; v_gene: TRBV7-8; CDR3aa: CASSSGGQGSEKLFF; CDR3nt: TGTGCCAGCAGCTCCGGGGGGCAGGGAAGTGAAAAACTGTTTTTT
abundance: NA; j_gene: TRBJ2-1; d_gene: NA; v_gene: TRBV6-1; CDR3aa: CASSERGKGEIPYNEQFF; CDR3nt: TGTGCCAGCAGTGAAAGAGGTAAGGGGGAGATCCCCTACAATGAGCAGTTCTTC
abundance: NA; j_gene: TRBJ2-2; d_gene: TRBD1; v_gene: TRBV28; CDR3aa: CASSLQGIGELFF; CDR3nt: TGTGCCAGCAGTCTACAGGGGATCGGGGAGCTGTTTTTT
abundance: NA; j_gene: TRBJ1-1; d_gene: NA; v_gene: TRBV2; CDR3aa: CASKVGTSAFF; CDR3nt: TGTGCCAGCAAGGTCGGGACATCCGCTTTCTTT